This T cell receptor beta chain derives from a study of technical replicates of blood from several donors. Assay used: immunoSEQ multiplex PCR; TCRdb lists only in-frame clones, some missing. The sample lists about 100,000 clones; 90% to 96% were seen once. CDR3 size: 14 residues. Trimming left V 4 bases short and J 0 bases short, with 10 bases between. Germline V CDR1 and CDR2: SQVTM, ANQGSEA. Sequenced material: T cells isolated from PBMCs. The genes are TRBV29-1 and TRBJ2-1; the D is unclear. The receptor was isolated from a human donor in good health. The CDR3 DNA reads as TGCAGCGTTGTGCTTAGTGTCTCCTACAATGAGCAGTTCTTC. Residues: CSVVLSVSYNEQFF.